Listed below are T cell receptor beta chains from one sample, sequenced in a study of T-cell reconstitution after alpha-beta-depleted transplantation in children. MiXCR, applied by TCRdb to the PCR reads, yields one record per CDR3 protein. The data show about 72,000 distinct CDR3 sequences, 7% to 8% seen once. Material: PBMCs from the stem cell graft donor, obtained from the stem cell graft. These receptors originate from a human donor who donated a stem cell graft to a child with acute lymphoblastic leukemia. Each CDR3 is given with its conserved first and last residue. The D gene is left open where the match is weak. Rows may omit the clone size; those that give it use once, few, many or a size class.

D,V,size,J,CDR3,DNA
NA,TRBV25-1,many,TRBJ1-2,CASSLDSQLSHGYTF,TGTGCCAGCAGCTTGGACAGCCAACTGTCCCACGGCTACACCTTC
TRBD2,TRBV2,NA,TRBJ2-6,CASSADGGTGANVLTF,TGTGCCAGCAGTGCGGACGGGGGGACTGGGGCCAACGTCCTGACTTTC
TRBD2,TRBV11-2,many,TRBJ2-7,CASSGLAGGPSEQYF,TGTGCCAGCAGCGGACTAGCGGGAGGGCCTAGCGAGCAGTACTTC
NA,TRBV6-2/TRBV6-3,few,TRBJ1-2,CASTQGSAGYTF,TGTGCCAGCACCCAGGGGTCTGCTGGCTACACCTTC
TRBD2,TRBV7-9,many,TRBJ2-1,CASRTSGYNEQFF,TGTGCCAGCCGGACTAGCGGGTACAATGAGCAGTTCTTC
NA,TRBV20-1,many,TRBJ2-7,CSVPGSSSYEQYF,TGCAGTGTTCCGGGGTCGTCCTCCTACGAGCAGTACTTC
TRBD2,TRBV5-1,many,TRBJ2-3,CASSLRTSGRGTDTQYF,TGCGCCAGCAGCTTGAGGACTAGCGGGAGGGGTACAGATACGCAGTATTTT
TRBD1,TRBV7-9,NA,TRBJ1-1,CASSSYRGLGNTEAFF,TGTGCCAGCAGCTCCTATAGGGGGCTAGGGAACACTGAAGCTTTCTTT
NA,TRBV10-3,NA,TRBJ2-1,CAISSGNEQFF,TGTGCCATCAGTTCAGGAAATGAGCAGTTCTTC
TRBD2,TRBV27,few,TRBJ2-7,CASLMSGGLSYEQYF,TGTGCCAGCTTGATGAGCGGGGGACTCTCCTACGAGCAGTACTTC
TRBD1,TRBV9,few,TRBJ1-5,CASSKQGDQPQHF,TGTGCCAGCAGCAAACAGGGGGACCAGCCCCAGCATTTT
TRBD1,TRBV5-6,few,TRBJ1-1,CASSLRRTGGTEAFF,TGTGCCAGCAGCTTGAGGAGGACAGGGGGCACTGAAGCTTTCTTT
NA,TRBV10-3,few,TRBJ1-1,CAIGGWNTEAFF,TGTGCCATCGGGGGTTGGAACACTGAAGCTTTCTTT
NA,TRBV12-3/TRBV12-4,many,TRBJ2-2,CASSYNTGELFF,TGTGCCAGCAGTTATAACACCGGGGAGCTGTTTTTT
NA,TRBV5-1,many,TRBJ2-1,CASSLVQSSYNEQFF,TGCGCCAGCAGCTTAGTACAGAGCTCCTACAATGAGCAGTTCTTC
TRBD1,TRBV27,few,TRBJ2-7,CASSFQGQGKGPYEQYF,TGTGCCAGCAGTTTCCAAGGACAGGGGAAGGGTCCCTACGAGCAGTACTTC
TRBD2,TRBV27,many,TRBJ2-1,CASSSGGSGRAGNEQFF,TGTGCCAGCAGTTCCGGTGGTAGCGGGAGGGCAGGCAATGAGCAGTTCTTC
NA,TRBV20-1,many,TRBJ1-1,CSLGKAEAFF,TGCTCCCTGGGTAAAGCGGAAGCTTTCTTT
NA,TRBV28,many,TRBJ1-5,CASNHQPQHF,TGTGCCAGCAACCATCAGCCCCAGCATTTT
TRBD1,TRBV20-1,many,TRBJ1-5,CSARDSLGGQGYQPQHF,TGCAGTGCTAGAGATTCGTTGGGGGGACAGGGGTATCAGCCCCAGCATTTT
NA,TRBV25-1,many,TRBJ1-1,CASSEYRAGAEAFF,TGTGCCAGCAGTGAGTACAGGGCCGGTGCTGAAGCTTTCTTT
TRBD2,TRBV28,NA,TRBJ2-1,CASSLGSGGRANEQFF,TGTGCCAGCAGTTTGGGTTCTGGAGGGAGGGCAAATGAGCAGTTCTTC
NA,TRBV4-3,many,TRBJ1-4,CASSQDNRATNEKLFF,TGCGCCAGCAGCCAAGATAACCGGGCAACTAATGAAAAACTGTTTTTT
NA,TRBV7-9,NA,TRBJ2-1,CASSLVLNNEQFF,TGTGCCAGCAGCTTAGTACTCAACAATGAGCAGTTCTTC
TRBD1,TRBV6-2/TRBV6-3,many,TRBJ2-1,CASRRQGLENEQFF,TGTGCCAGCAGAAGACAGGGCCTGGAAAATGAGCAGTTCTTC
NA,TRBV12-3/TRBV12-4,many,TRBJ1-2,CASSFNRAHGYTF,TGTGCCAGCAGTTTCAACAGGGCTCATGGCTACACCTTC
NA,TRBV7-6,many,TRBJ1-1,CASSLDPGAAAEAFF,TGTGCCAGCAGCTTAGATCCGGGAGCAGCCGCTGAAGCTTTCTTT
TRBD2,TRBV12-3/TRBV12-4,many,TRBJ2-4,CASIYGGRGIQYF,TGTGCCAGCATTTACGGCGGGAGGGGGATTCAGTACTTC
NA,TRBV12-3/TRBV12-4,many,TRBJ1-3,CASSLIGAAAGNTIYF,TGTGCCAGCAGTTTAATCGGGGCCGCGGCTGGAAACACCATATATTTT
NA,TRBV5-1,many,TRBJ2-1,CASSLALPSGSSYNEQFF,TGCGCCAGCAGCTTGGCTCTCCCTTCGGGGAGCTCCTACAATGAGCAGTTCTTC
TRBD2,TRBV3-1,many,TRBJ2-2,CASSPFSGRNTGELFF,TGTGCCAGCAGCCCGTTTAGCGGGAGGAACACCGGGGAGCTGTTTTTT
NA,TRBV29-1,many,TRBJ1-1,CSADRYTEAFF,TGCAGCGCCGACAGGTACACTGAAGCTTTCTTT
NA,TRBV9,few,TRBJ1-1,CASSGGGGSEAIVGAFF,TGTGCCAGCAGCGGTGGGGGGGGGTCTGAGGCAATTGTCGGGGCTTTCTTT
NA,TRBV28,NA,TRBJ2-7,CASSASWYEQYF,TGTGCCAGCTCAGCCTCCTGGTACGAGCAGTACTTC
NA,TRBV5-1,many,TRBJ2-5,CASSRSAGKETQYF,TGCGCCAGCAGCCGCTCGGCGGGAAAAGAGACCCAGTACTTC
TRBD1,TRBV2,NA,TRBJ2-7,CASSEGQIYEQYF,TGTGCCAGCAGTGAGGGACAGATCTACGAGCAGTACTTC
TRBD1,TRBV5-5,many,TRBJ2-2,CASSLDRGNTGELFF,TGTGCCAGCAGCTTGGACAGGGGGAACACCGGGGAGCTGTTTTTT
NA,TRBV5-1,few,TRBJ2-7,CASSARDPPYEQYF,TGCGCCAGCAGCGCCCGGGACCCTCCCTACGAGCAGTACTTC
TRBD1,TRBV12-3/TRBV12-4,many,TRBJ1-5,CATTGQDYNQPQHF,TGTGCCACCACGGGACAGGACTACAATCAGCCCCAGCATTTT
NA,TRBV7-2,NA,TRBJ2-1,CASSSRGRGSSYNEQFF,TGTGCCAGCAGCTCCCGGGGGCGGGGAAGCTCCTACAATGAGCAGTTCTTC
NA,TRBV28,many,TRBJ1-2,CASSSGPDYGYTF,TGTGCCAGCAGTTCCGGGCCCGACTATGGCTACACCTTC
NA,TRBV14,many,TRBJ2-1,CASSPPPYNEQFF,TGTGCCAGCAGCCCCCCCCCCTACAATGAGCAGTTCTTC
TRBD2,TRBV6-2/TRBV6-3,many,TRBJ2-1,CASRPTSGQPNEQFF,TGTGCCAGCAGGCCTACTAGCGGACAACCCAATGAGCAGTTCTTC
NA,TRBV9,many,TRBJ2-5,CASSVDTEETQYF,TGTGCCAGCAGCGTAGATACAGAAGAGACCCAGTACTTC
NA,TRBV5-8,many,TRBJ2-4,CASSLAETTILAKNIQYF,TGTGCCAGCAGCTTGGCCGAAACGACTATCCTAGCTAAAAACATTCAGTACTTC
NA,TRBV28,NA,TRBJ2-3,CASTFRGPGTDTQYF,TGTGCCAGCACGTTCAGGGGCCCTGGAACAGATACGCAGTATTTT
TRBD2,TRBV6-5,many,TRBJ2-7,CATQEPSGGYEQYF,TGTGCCACTCAGGAACCCTCGGGGGGCTACGAGCAGTACTTC
NA,TRBV5-1,many,TRBJ2-7,CASSLEVGPYEQYF,TGCGCCAGCAGCTTGGAAGTAGGGCCCTACGAGCAGTACTTC
NA,TRBV5-1,many,TRBJ1-3,CASSLNNRQDTIYF,TGCGCCAGCAGCTTGAATAACAGGCAGGACACCATATATTTT
NA,TRBV12-3/TRBV12-4,few,TRBJ2-2,CASRQGFTGELFF,TGTGCCAGCAGACAGGGTTTCACCGGGGAGCTGTTTTTT
NA,TRBV20-1,many,TRBJ2-5,CSASRGLQETQYF,TGCAGTGCATCTAGGGGCCTCCAAGAGACCCAGTACTTC
TRBD2,TRBV5-6,many,TRBJ2-7,CASSSSYSGRGRNEQYF,TGTGCCAGCAGCTCTTCTTATAGCGGGAGGGGGAGGAACGAGCAGTACTTC
TRBD2,TRBV19,NA,TRBJ2-2,CASRTGTRGVTGELFF,TGTGCCAGTAGGACCGGGACTAGGGGGGTCACCGGGGAGCTGTTTTTT